The clone carrying this TCR beta chain was found once. The data were taken from a study of blood T cell repertoires in COVID-19. Looking at the study overall: The cDNA or gDNA used as material had been derived from T cells, B-cell-depleted T cells, or PBMCs.

Cohort placement rested on clinical history that participants reported themselves. Produced via immunoSEQ multiplex PCR; TCRdb's table is partial and in-frame only. The sample lists roughly 190,000 clones, more than 75% occurring once. This CDR3 spans 14 amino acids. Germline values: CDR1 MNHNY, CDR2 SVGAGI (reference sequence). V was clipped by 5 bases and J by 1 base, with 11 bases between them. The chain uses TRBV6-6 and TRBJ1-1; D unclear. Sequenced: PBMCs or T cells enriched from blood (not recorded which). The source is a woman aged 50 to 60 with acute COVID-19. The CDR3 DNA reads TGTGCCAGCAGTCCTCGTGAGGGGAACACTGAAGCTTTCTTT. Translation gives CASSPREGNTEAFF.